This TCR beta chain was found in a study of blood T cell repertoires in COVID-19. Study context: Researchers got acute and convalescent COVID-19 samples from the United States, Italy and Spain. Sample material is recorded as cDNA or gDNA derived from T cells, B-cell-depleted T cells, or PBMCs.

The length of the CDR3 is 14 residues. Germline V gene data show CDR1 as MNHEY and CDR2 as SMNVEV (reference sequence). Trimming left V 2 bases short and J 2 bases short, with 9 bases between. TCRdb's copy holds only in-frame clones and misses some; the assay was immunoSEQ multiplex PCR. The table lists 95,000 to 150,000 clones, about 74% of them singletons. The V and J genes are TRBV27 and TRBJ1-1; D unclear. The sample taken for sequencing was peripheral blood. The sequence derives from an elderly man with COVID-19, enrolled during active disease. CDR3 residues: CASSLVGANTEAFF. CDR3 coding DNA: TGTGCCAGCAGTTTAGTGGGAGCCAACACTGAAGCTTTCTTT.